This T cell receptor beta chain was captured in a study of T cells after yellow fever vaccination. Study context: Fractions of limited cellularity were prepared by means of SMART-Seq v4 Ultra Low Input. General study results and limits: Though weaker, the secondary response peaked faster, on day 5 versus 15. It was a small share of clonotypes that appeared in both CD4 and CD8 compartments.

Trimming shortened V by 6 bases and J by 3 bases, and 14 bases separated the two germline ends. The CDR3 sequence is 14 residues long. Germline CDR1 and CDR2: MNHEY and SVGEGT. The table lists this clonotype with a few counts. What it binds is not known. In making TCR cDNA, 5'RACE template switching added a universal primer site and UMIs to it. Each CDR3 protein gets one entry after TCRdb re-called the 5' RACE reads with MiXCR. The sample has 350,000 or so distinct CDR3 sequences, around 8.1% seen once; the top ten hold around 17%. The source is a man younger than 35 who received the YFV17D yellow fever vaccine. Sequencing used PBMCs, obtained roughly 47 days after the first yellow fever vaccination. V gene TRBV6-2 or TRBV6-3 combines with J gene TRBJ1-2, with D perhaps TRBD1 (5 bases). The CDR3 nucleotides are TGTGCCAGCAGGCAACCCGGGACTTACTATGGCTACACCTTC. As protein: CASRQPGTYYGYTF.